The 16 T cell receptor beta chains below come from one sample, sequenced in a study of PD-1 blockade in classical Hodgkin lymphoma. Each of the patients experienced relapse following autologous stem cell transplantation, and their brentuximab vedotin exposure differed. Assay: immunoSEQ multiplex PCR; the TCRdb copy retains only in-frame clones and omits some. This repertoire shows some 13,000 clones, about 87% found once; its top ten account for around a third. The specimen comprised peripheral blood mononuclear cells (PBMCs), sampled at baseline. The receptors here all came from a human donor with classical Hodgkin lymphoma.

The V gene is TRBV7-8, the J gene TRBJ2-1, with D perhaps matching TRBD2 (6 bases). The CDR3 consists of 14 residues. Trimming left V 1 base short and J 4 bases short, with 8 bases between. The germline CDR1 and CDR2 sequences are SGHVS and FQNEAQ. CDR3 nucleotides: TGTGCCAGCAGCTTAGTAGCGGAGTACAATGAGCAGTTCTTC. Its translation: CASSLVAEYNEQFF.

The V gene is TRBV12-1, the J gene TRBJ1-6. TRBV12-1 is recorded as a pseudogene. This CDR3 has 17 residues. In nucleotides, the CDR3 is TGTGCCAGCAGCTTTTTACAGAGGATTGGCGGTAATTCACCCCTCCACTTT. Amino acid sequence: CASSFLQRIGGNSPLHF.

The chain employs TRBV6-5 and TRBJ1-2; unclear D gene. The length of the CDR3 is 14 residues. Trimming cost V 6 bases and J 2 bases, with 13 bases left between them. The germline V gene encodes CDR1 MNHEY and CDR2 SVGAGI. The CDR3 spells CASSSPLRNYGYTF. The CDR3 DNA follows: TGTGCCAGCAGCTCCCCTTTACGAAACTATGGCTACACCTTC.

The rearrangement joins TRBV6-9 to TRBJ1-2; D not certain. Germline V gene sequence: CDR1 MNHGY, CDR2 SVAAGI. V was pared by 3 bases and J by 0 bases, with 8 bases between. This CDR3 has 14 amino acids. The CDR3 DNA sequence: TGTGCCAGCAGTTACGCGGCTCCTAACTATGGCTACACCTTC. This translates into CASSYAAPNYGYTF.

The chain uses TRBV28 and TRBJ1-2, with 7 bases fitting TRBD1. This CDR3 contains 12 residues. V lost 7 bases to trimming and J lost 3 bases; unmatched junction nucleotides: 2. Germline-derived CDR1 and CDR2 are MDHEN and SYDVKM. In DNA form, the CDR3 reads TGTGCCAGCACTGACAGGGACTATGGCTACACCTTC. It specifies CASTDRDYGYTF.

V is TRBV11-2 and J is TRBJ2-1; 8 bases agree with TRBD2. Germline trimming cut 5 bases from V and 6 bases from J; bases unmatched to any gene: 9. Germline V gives CDR1 SGHAT, CDR2 FQNNGV. CDR3 length: 15 residues. CDR3 bases: TGTGCCAGCAGCCCGGACGGGGGGGCCTTCAATGAGCAGTTCTTC. Protein product: CASSPDGGAFNEQFF.

The rearrangement links TRBV18 to TRBJ2-3; D remains unclear. Germline CDR1 is KGHSH and CDR2 is LQKENI. Trimming cost V 2 bases and J 5 bases, with 5 bases left between them. The CDR3 sequence is 12 residues long. The CDR3 region is CASSPGRDTQYF. CDR3 coding DNA: TGTGCCAGCTCACCAGGCAGAGATACGCAGTATTTT. The variable domain in full, with the rest retrieved from reference TRBV18 and TRBJ2-3, is NAGVMQNPRHLVRRRGQEARLRCSPMKGHSHVYWYRQLPEEGLKFMVYLQKENIIDESGMPKERFSAEFPKEGPSILRIQQVVRGDSAAYFCASSPGRDTQYFGPGTRLTVL.

This chain joins TRBV30 and TRBJ2-5, with TRBD1 identical over 7 bases. The CDR3 extends over 14 amino acids. Germline CDR1 GTSNPN, CDR2 SVGIG (reference sequence). The junction had 4 bases not matched to a gene; V was cut back by 0 bases and J by 3 bases. The CDR3 region is CAWSVQTGKETQYF. The CDR3 bases are TGTGCCTGGAGTGTACAGACAGGGAAAGAGACCCAGTACTTC.

The rearrangement uses TRBV30 and TRBJ1-5; 7 bases line up with TRBD1. This CDR3 is built from 15 residues. Germline lookup yields CDR1 GTSNPN and CDR2 SVGIG (reference sequence). Losses at the gene ends were 2 bases for V and 2 bases for J; bases not matched to a gene: 6. The CDR3 reads CAWSKGAMGNQPQHF. The DNA of the CDR3 is TGTGCCTGGAGTAAGGGGGCTATGGGCAATCAGCCCCAGCATTTT.

The gene calls are TRBV27 and TRBJ2-5; D is possibly TRBD1 or TRBD2 (6 bases each). Germline CDR1 and CDR2: MNHEY and SMNVEV (reference sequence). The V and J ends lost 8 bases and 7 bases respectively, with 17 bases between them. The CDR3 has 13 amino acids. The CDR3 spells CASGIGGAVTQYF. The CDR3 region has the DNA TGTGCCAGCGGTATCGGGGGCGCGGTGACCCAGTACTTC.

This rearrangement joins TRBV6-5 to TRBJ1-4; maybe TRBD1 (6 bases). The CDR3 spans 14 residues. Germline V gene data show CDR1 as MNHEY and CDR2 as SVGAGI. The germline V and J ends were trimmed by 5 bases and 0 bases, with 7 bases remaining between them. For the CDR3, the DNA is TGTGCCAGCAGTAGACAGGCAACTAATGAAAAACTGTTTTTT. This sequence encodes CASSRQATNEKLFF.

The chain recombines TRBV5-4 with TRBJ2-7; 12 positions agree with TRBD2. The length of the CDR3 is 14 residues. V was pared by 6 bases and J by 5 bases, with 6 bases of the junction left unmatched. The germline CDR1 and CDR2 sequences are SGHNT and YYREEE (reference sequence). CDR3 protein: CASNLAGGPNEQYF. CDR3 nucleotides: TGTGCCAGCAATCTAGCGGGGGGGCCGAACGAGCAGTACTTC. Complete variable domain (other parts from reference TRBV5-4 and TRBJ2-7): ETGVTQSPTHLIKTRGQQVTLRCSSQSGHNTVSWYQQALGQGPQFIFQYYREEENGRGNFPPRFSGLQFPNYSSELNVNALELDDSALYLCASNLAGGPNEQYFGPGTRLTVT.

This chain links TRBV28 with TRBJ2-1; D gene ambiguous. CDR1 is MDHEN, CDR2 SYDVKM, per germline. CDR3 length: 12 residues. The ends were cut back, 2 bases at V and 10 bases at J, with 9 bases in the middle. In DNA, the CDR3 is TGTGCCAGCAGTTTAATAATGGGAGAGCAGTTCTTC. The encoded protein is CASSLIMGEQFF.

The chain employs TRBV7-2 and TRBJ2-3; 8 bases fit TRBD2. The J segment lost 3 bases and the V segment lost 2 bases, leaving 4 bases of the junction unmatched. Germline V gene lookup returns CDR1 SGHTA and CDR2 FQGNSA. The CDR3 covers 15 residues. The CDR3 bases are TGTGCCAGCAGCTTACAAGCGGGAGAAACAGATACGCAGTATTTT. It yields the protein CASSLQAGETDTQYF.

This chain joins TRBV21-1 and TRBJ1-5; TRBD1, the table's D call, lacks a check against the DNA. TRBV21-1 is classified as a pseudogene. This CDR3 has 13 amino acids. The CDR3 DNA reads as TGTGCCAGCACCAGACAGATCAATCAGCCCCAGCATTTT. Protein product: CASTRQINQPQHF.

This chain links TRBV6-1 with TRBJ1-2, with D maybe TRBD1 (6 bases). Germline V gene sequence: CDR1 MNHNS, CDR2 SASEGT. The V and J ends lost 1 base and 7 bases respectively, with 13 bases between them. CDR3 length: 14 residues. CDR3 residues: CASSEGRGGGGYTF. The DNA of the CDR3 is TGTGCCAGCAGTGAAGGAAGGGGAGGGGGTGGCTACACCTTC.